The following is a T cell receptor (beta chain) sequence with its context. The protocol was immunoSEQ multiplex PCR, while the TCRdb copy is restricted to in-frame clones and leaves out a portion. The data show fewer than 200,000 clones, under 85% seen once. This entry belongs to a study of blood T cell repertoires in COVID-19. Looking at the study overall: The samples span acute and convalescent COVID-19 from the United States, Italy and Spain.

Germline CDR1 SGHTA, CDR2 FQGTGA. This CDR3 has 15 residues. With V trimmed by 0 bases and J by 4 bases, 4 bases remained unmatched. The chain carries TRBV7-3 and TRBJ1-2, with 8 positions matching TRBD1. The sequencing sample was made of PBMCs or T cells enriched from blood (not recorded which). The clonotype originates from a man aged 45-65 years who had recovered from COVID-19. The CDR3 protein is CASSLTAGGLYGYTF. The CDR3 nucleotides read TGTGCCAGCAGCTTAACTGCAGGGGGCCTCTATGGCTACACCTTC.